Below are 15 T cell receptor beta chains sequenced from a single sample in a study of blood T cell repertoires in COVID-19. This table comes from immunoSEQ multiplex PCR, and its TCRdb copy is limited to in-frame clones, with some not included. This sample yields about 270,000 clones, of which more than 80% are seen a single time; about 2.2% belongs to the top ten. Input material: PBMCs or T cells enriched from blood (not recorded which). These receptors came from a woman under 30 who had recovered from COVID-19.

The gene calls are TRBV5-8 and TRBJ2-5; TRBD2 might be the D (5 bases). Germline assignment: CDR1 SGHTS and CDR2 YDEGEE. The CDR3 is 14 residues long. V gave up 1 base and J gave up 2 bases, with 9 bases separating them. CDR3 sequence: CASSLMRAQETQYF. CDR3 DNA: TGTGCCAGCAGCTTGATGAGGGCTCAAGAGACCCAGTACTTC.

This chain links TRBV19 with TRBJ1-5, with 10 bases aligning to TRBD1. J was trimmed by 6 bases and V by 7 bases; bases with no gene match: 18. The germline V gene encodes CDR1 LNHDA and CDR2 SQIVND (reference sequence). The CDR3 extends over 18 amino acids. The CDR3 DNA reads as TGTGCCAGTACTACAAGGCCCCCCGGGACAGGGGTGGGTCAGCCCCAGCATTTT. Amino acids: CASTTRPPGTGVGQPQHF. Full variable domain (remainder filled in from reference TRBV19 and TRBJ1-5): DGGITQSPKYLFRKEGQNVTLSCEQNLNHDAMYWYRQDPGQGLRLIYYSQIVNDFQKGDIAEGYSVSREKKESFPLTVTSAQKNPTAFYLCASTTRPPGTGVGQPQHFGDGTRLSIL.

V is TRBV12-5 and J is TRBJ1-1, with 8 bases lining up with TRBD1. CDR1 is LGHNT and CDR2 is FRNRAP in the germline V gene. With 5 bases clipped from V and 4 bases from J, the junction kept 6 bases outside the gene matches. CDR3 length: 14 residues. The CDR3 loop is CASGTGGRSTEAFF. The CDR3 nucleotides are TGTGCTAGTGGTACAGGGGGTCGGAGCACTGAAGCTTTCTTT.

CDR3 residues: CASSLTQFGEQYF. The DNA of the CDR3 is TGTGCCAGCAGTTTAACCCAGTTCGGGGAGCAGTACTTC. The V gene is TRBV12-3 or TRBV12-4, the J gene TRBJ2-7, with D unresolved. Trimming removed 2 bases at V and 7 bases at J, with 12 bases between. CDR3 size: 13 residues.

The CDR3: CASSPIGGRVYEQYF. As DNA, the CDR3 is TGTGCCAGCAGCCCAATAGGGGGAAGGGTCTACGAGCAGTACTTC. The rearrangement links TRBV9 to TRBJ2-7; TRBD1 is a possible D gene (6 bases). The V and J ends lost 4 bases and 3 bases respectively, with 17 bases between them. Germline assignment: CDR1 SGDLS and CDR2 YYNGEE. There are 15 residues in the CDR3.

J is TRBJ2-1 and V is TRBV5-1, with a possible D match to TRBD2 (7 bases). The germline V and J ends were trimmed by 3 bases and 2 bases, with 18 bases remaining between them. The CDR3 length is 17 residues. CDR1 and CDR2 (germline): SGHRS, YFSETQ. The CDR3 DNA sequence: TGCGCCAGCAGCTCATGGGGAGGGGGGCTCACCTACAATGAGCAGTTCTTC. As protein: CASSSWGGGLTYNEQFF.

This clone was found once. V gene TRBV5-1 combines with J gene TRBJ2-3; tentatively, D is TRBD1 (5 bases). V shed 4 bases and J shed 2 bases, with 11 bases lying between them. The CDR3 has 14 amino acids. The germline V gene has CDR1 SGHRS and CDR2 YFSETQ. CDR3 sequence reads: CASSIDSPTDTQYF. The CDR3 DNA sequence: TGCGCCAGCAGCATCGACAGTCCCACAGATACGCAGTATTTT.

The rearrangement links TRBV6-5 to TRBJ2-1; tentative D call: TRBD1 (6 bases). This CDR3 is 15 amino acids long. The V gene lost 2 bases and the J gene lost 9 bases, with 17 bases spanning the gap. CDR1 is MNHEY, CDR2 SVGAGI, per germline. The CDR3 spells CASSYRQATDGEQFF. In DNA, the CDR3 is TGTGCCAGCAGTTACCGACAGGCGACCGACGGTGAGCAGTTCTTC.

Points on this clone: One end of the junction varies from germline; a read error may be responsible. The CDR3 nucleotides are TGTGCCAGCAGTCTCGGACAGGCCATCTTC. Amino acids: CASSLGQAIF. V usage is TRBV7-9 and J usage is TRBJ1-2, with 7 nucleotides matching TRBD1. The germline V gene has CDR1 SEHNR and CDR2 FQNEAQ (reference sequence). CDR3 size: 10 residues.

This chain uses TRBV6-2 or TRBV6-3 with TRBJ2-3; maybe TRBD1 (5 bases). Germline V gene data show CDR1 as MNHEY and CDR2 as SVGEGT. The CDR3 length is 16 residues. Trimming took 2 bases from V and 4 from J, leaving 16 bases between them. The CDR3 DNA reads TGTGCCAGCAGTTACACTTCAGGGTTAGGGGCAGATACGCAGTATTTT. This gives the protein CASSYTSGLGADTQYF.

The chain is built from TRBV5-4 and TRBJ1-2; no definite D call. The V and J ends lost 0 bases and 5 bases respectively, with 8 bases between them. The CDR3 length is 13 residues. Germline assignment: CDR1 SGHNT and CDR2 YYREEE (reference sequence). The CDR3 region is CASSLGADYGYTF. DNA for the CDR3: TGTGCCAGCAGCTTGGGTGCGGATTATGGCTACACCTTC.

The CDR3 region has the DNA TGTGCCAGCAGCAAAGAAATGGCGGGGGGACTAGGCCACGAGCAGTACTTC. Protein sequence: CASSKEMAGGLGHEQYF. The chain couples TRBV21-1 to TRBJ2-7; TRBD2 reflects the table's D call only, with no check against the DNA. TRBV21-1 is listed as a pseudogene. This CDR3 region has 17 residues.

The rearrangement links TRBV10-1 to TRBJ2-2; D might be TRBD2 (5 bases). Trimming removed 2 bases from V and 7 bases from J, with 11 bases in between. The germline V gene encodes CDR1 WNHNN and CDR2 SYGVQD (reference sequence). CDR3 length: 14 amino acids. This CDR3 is CASSEEGFVGELFF. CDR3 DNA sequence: TGCGCCAGCAGTGAGGAGGGTTTTGTCGGGGAGCTGTTTTTT.

CDR3 in amino acids: CSASIPRSSSGANVLTF. The CDR3 nucleotides read TGCAGTGCTAGTATACCCCGGTCAAGCTCTGGGGCCAACGTCCTGACTTTC. The chain employs TRBV20-1 and TRBJ2-6; no clear D gene. V lost 3 bases to trimming and J lost 0 bases, with 15 bases between them. The germline V gene has CDR1 DFQATT and CDR2 SNEGSKA (reference sequence). This CDR3 region has 17 residues.

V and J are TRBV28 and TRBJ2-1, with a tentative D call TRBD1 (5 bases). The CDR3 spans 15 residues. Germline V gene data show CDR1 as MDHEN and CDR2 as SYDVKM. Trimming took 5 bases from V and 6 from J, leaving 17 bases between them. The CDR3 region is CASSTRQPIFNEQFF. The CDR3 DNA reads TGTGCCAGCAGTACTCGACAGCCCATATTCAATGAGCAGTTCTTC.